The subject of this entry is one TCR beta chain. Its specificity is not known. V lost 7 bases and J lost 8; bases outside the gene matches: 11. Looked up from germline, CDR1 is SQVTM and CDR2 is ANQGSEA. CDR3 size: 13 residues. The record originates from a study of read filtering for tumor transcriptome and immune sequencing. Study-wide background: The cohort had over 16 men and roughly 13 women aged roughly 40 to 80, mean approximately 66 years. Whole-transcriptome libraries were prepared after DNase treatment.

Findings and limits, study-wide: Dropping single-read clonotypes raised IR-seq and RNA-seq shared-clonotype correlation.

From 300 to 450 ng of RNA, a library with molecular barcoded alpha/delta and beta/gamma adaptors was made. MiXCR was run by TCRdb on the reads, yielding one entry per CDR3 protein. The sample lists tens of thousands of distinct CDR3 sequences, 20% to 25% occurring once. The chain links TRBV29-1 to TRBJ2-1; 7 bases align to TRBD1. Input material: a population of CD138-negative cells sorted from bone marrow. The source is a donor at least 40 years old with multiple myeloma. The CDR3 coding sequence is TGCAGCGCTGAGGGGGCTGTCGGATATGAGCAGTTCTTC. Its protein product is CSAEGAVGYEQFF.